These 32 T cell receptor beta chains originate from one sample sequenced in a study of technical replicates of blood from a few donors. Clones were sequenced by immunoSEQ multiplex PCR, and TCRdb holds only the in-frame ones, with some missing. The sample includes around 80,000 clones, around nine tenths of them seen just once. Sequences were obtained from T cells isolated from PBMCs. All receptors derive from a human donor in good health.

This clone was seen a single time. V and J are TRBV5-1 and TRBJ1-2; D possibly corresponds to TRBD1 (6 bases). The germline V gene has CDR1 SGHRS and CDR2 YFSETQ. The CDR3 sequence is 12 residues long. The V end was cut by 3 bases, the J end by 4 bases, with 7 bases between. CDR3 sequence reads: CASSSDSYGYTF. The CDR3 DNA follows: TGCGCCAGCAGCTCGGACAGCTATGGCTACACCTTC.

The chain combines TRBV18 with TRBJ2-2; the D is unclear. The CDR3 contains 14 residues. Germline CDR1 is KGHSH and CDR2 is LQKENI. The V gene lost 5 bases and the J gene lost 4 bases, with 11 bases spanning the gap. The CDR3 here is CASSALSGTGELFF. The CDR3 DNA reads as TGTGCCAGCTCAGCACTGAGTGGCACCGGGGAGCTGTTTTTT.

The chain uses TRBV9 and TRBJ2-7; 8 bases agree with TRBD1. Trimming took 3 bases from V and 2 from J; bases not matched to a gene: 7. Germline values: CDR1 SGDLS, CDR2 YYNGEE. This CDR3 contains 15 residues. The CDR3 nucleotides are TGTGCCAGCAGCGCGAGGACAGGGCCACCCTACGAGCAGTACTTC. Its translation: CASSARTGPPYEQYF.

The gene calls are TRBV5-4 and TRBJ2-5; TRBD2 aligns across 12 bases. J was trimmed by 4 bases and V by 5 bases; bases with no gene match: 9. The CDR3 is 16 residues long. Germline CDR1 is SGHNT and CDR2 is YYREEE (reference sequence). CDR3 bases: TGTGCCAGCAGGGAGACGACTAGCGGGAGATTAGAGACCCAGTACTTC. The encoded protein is CASRETTSGRLETQYF.

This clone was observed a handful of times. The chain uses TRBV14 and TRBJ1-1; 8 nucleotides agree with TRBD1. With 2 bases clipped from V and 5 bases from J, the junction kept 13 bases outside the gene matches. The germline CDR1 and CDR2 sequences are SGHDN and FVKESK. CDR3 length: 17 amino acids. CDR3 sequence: CASSQLGQGRRKTEAFF. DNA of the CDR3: TGTGCCAGCAGCCAATTAGGACAGGGAAGGAGAAAGACTGAAGCTTTCTTT. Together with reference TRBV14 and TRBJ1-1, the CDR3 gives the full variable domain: EAGVTQFPSHSVIEKGQTVTLRCDPISGHDNLYWYRRVMGKEIKFLLHFVKESKQDESGMPNNRFLAERTGGTYSTLKVQPAELEDSGVYFCASSQLGQGRRKTEAFFGQGTRLTVV.

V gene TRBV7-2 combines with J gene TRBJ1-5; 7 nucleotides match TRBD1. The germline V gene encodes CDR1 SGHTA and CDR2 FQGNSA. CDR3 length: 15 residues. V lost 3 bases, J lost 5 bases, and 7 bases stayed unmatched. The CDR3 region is CASSFGGQSHQPQHF. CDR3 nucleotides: TGTGCCAGCAGCTTTGGGGGACAGAGCCATCAGCCCCAGCATTTT.

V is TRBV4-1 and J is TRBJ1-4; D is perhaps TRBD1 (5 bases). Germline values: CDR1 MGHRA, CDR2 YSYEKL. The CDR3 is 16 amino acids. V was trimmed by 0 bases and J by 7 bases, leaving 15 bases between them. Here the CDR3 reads CASSQEQAGGSEKLFF. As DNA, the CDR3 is TGCGCCAGCAGCCAAGAACAGGCAGGTGGTAGTGAAAAACTGTTTTTT.

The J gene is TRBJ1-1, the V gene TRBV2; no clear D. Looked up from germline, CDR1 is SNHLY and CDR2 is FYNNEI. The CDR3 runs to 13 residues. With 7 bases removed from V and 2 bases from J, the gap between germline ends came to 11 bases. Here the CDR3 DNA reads TGTGCCAGCAATGGCGGTTTTAACACTGAAGCTTTCTTT. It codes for CASNGGFNTEAFF.

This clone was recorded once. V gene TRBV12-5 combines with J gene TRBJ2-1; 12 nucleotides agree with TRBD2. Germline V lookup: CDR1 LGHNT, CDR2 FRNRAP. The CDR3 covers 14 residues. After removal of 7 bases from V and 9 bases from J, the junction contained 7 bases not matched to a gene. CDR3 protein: CASAPGLAGLEQFF. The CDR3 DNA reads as TGTGCTAGTGCCCCTGGACTAGCGGGACTTGAGCAGTTCTTC.

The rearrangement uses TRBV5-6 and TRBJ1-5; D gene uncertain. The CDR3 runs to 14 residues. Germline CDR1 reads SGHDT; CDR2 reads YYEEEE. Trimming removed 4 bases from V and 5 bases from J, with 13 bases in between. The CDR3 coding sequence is TGTGCCAGCAGCGGGGTCGGGAGGGATCAGCCCCAGCATTTT. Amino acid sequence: CASSGVGRDQPQHF.

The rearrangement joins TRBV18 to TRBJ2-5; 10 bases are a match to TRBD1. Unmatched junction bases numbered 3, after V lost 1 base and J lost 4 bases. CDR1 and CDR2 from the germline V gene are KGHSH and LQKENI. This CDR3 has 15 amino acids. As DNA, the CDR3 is TGTGCCAGCTCACCACGACAGGGGGCAGGAGAGACCCAGTACTTC. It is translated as CASSPRQGAGETQYF. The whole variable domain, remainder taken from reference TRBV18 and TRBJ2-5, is NAGVMQNPRHLVRRRGQEARLRCSPMKGHSHVYWYRQLPEEGLKFMVYLQKENIIDESGMPKERFSAEFPKEGPSILRIQQVVRGDSAAYFCASSPRQGAGETQYFGPGTRLLVL.

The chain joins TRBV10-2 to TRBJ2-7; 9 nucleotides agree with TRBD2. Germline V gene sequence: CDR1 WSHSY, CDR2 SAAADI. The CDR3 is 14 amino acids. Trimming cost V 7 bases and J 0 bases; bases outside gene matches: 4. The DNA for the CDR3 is TGCGCCAGCACTCGTAGCGGGAGCTCCTACGAGCAGTACTTC. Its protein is CASTRSGSSYEQYF.

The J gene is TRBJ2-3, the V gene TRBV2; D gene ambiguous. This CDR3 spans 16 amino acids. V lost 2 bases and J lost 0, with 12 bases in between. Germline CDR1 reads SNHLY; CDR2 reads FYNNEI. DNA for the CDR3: TGTGCCAGCAGTGAACGCTCTTCCACTAGCACAGATACGCAGTATTTT. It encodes CASSERSSTSTDTQYF.

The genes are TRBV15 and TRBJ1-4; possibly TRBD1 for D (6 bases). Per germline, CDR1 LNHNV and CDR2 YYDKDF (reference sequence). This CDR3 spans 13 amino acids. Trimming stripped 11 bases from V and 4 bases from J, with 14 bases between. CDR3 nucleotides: TGTGCCGCCCAGGACAGCCTTAATGAAAAACTGTTTTTT. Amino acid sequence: CAAQDSLNEKLFF.

CDR3 sequence reads: CASSLFGSGSDIQYF. DNA for the CDR3: TGTGCCAGCAGCTTATTTGGTTCGGGGTCGGACATTCAGTACTTC. This sequence joins TRBV7-3 and TRBJ2-4, with a weak D call TRBD2 (5 bases). The CDR3 spans 15 residues. The germline V gene has CDR1 SGHTA and CDR2 FQGTGA. V was pared by 2 bases and J by 8 bases, with 16 bases between.

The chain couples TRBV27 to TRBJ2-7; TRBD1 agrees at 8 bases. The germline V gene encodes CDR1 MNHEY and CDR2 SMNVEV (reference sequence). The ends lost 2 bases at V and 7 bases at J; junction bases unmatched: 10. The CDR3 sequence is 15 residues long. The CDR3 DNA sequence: TGTGCCAGCAGTTTACTTCGACAGGGGAGGAGGGAGCAGTACTTC. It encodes CASSLLRQGRREQYF.

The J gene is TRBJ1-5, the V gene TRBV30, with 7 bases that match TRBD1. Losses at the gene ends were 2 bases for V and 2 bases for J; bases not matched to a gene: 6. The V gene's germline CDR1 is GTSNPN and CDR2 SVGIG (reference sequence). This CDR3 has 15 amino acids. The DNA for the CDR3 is TGTGCCTGGAGTATTACAGGGGTGGGCAATCAGCCCCAGCATTTT. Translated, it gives CAWSITGVGNQPQHF.

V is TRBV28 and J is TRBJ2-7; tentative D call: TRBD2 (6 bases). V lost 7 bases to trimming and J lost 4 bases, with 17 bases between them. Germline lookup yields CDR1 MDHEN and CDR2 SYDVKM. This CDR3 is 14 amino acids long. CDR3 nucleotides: TGTGCCAGCACCCCTCCCGCGGGAACTTACGAGCAGTACTTC. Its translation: CASTPPAGTYEQYF. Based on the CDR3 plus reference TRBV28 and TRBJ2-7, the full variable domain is DVKVTQSSRYLVKRTGEKVFLECVQDMDHENMFWYRQDPGLGLRLIYFSYDVKMKEKGDIPEGYSVSREKKERFSLILESASTNQTSMYLCASTPPAGTYEQYFGPGTRLTVT.

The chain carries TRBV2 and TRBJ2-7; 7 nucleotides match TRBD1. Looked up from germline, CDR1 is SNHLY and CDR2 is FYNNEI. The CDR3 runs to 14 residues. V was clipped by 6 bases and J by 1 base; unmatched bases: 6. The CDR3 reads CASRPGTDSYEQYF. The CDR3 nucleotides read TGTGCCAGCAGGCCCGGGACAGATTCCTACGAGCAGTACTTC. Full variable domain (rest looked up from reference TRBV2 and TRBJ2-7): EPEVTQTPSHQVTQMGQEVILRCVPISNHLYFYWYRQILGQKVEFLVSFYNNEISEKSEIFDDQFSVERPDGSNFTLKIRSTKLEDSAMYFCASRPGTDSYEQYFGPGTRLTVT.

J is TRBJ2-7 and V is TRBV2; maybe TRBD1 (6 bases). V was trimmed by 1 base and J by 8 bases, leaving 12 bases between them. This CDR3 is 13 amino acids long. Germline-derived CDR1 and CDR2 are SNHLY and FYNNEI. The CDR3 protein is CASSEEARGQQYF. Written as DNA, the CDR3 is TGTGCCAGCAGTGAAGAGGCCAGGGGCCAGCAGTACTTC.

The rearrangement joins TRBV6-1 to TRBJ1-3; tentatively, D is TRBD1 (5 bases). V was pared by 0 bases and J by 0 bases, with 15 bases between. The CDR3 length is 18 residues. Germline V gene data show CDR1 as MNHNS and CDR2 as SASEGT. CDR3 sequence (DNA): TGTGCCAGCAGTGAAGCGCGGGAGGGGCACTTCTCTGGAAACACCATATATTTT. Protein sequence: CASSEAREGHFSGNTIYF.

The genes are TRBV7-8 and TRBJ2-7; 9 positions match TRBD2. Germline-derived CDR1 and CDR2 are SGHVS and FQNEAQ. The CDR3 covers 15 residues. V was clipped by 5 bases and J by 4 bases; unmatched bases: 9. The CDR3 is CASSVLAGNGYEQYF. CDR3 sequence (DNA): TGTGCCAGCAGCGTCCTAGCGGGGAACGGGTACGAGCAGTACTTC.

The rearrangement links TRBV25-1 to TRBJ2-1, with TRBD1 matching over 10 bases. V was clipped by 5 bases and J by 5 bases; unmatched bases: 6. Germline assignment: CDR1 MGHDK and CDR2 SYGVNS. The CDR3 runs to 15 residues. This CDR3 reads CASSTRGQGNNEQFF. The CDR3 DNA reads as TGTGCCAGCAGTACTAGGGGACAGGGGAACAATGAGCAGTTCTTC. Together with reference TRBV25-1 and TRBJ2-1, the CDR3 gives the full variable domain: EADIYQTPRYLVIGTGKKITLECSQTMGHDKMYWYQQDPGMELHLIHYSYGVNSTEKGDLSSESTVSRIRTEHFPLTLESARPSHTSQYLCASSTRGQGNNEQFFGPGTRLTVL.

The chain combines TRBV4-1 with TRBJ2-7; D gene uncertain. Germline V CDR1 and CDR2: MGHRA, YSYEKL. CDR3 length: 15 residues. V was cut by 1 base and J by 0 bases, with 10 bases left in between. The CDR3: CASSQAQPGSYEQYF. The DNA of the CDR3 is TGCGCCAGCAGCCAAGCACAGCCCGGCTCCTACGAGCAGTACTTC.

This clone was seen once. The CDR3 region has the DNA TGCAGCGCCATAGTTAATGAAAAACTGTTTTTT. Its translation: CSAIVNEKLFF. This chain connects TRBV29-1 to TRBJ1-4; the D is unclear. CDR1 and CDR2 from the germline V gene are SQVTM and ANQGSEA. V shed 7 bases and J shed 4 bases, with 7 bases lying between them. The length of the CDR3 is 11 residues.

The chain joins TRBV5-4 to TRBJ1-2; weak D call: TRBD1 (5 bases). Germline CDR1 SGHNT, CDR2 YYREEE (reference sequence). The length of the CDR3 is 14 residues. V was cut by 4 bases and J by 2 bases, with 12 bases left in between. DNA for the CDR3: TGTGCCAGCAGCGAAACAGGCACCAACTATGGCTACACCTTC. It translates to CASSETGTNYGYTF.

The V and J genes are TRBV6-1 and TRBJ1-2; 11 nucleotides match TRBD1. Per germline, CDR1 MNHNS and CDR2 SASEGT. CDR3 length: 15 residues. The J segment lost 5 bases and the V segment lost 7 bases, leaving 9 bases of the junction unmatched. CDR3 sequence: CASTEWTGGGYGYTF. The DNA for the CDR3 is TGTGCCAGCACCGAGTGGACAGGGGGCGGGTATGGCTACACCTTC.

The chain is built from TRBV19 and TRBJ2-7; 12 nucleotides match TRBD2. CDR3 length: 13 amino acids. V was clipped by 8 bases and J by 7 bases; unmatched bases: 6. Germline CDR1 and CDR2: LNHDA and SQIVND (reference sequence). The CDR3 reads CASSSTSGREQYF. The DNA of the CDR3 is TGTGCCAGTTCGTCGACTAGCGGGAGAGAGCAGTACTTC.

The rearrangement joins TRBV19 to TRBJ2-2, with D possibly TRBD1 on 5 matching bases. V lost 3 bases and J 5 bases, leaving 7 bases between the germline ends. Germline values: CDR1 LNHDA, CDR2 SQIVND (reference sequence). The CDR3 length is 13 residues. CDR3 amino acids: CASSIPGTGELFF. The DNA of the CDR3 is TGTGCCAGTAGTATCCCAGGGACCGGGGAGCTGTTTTTT.

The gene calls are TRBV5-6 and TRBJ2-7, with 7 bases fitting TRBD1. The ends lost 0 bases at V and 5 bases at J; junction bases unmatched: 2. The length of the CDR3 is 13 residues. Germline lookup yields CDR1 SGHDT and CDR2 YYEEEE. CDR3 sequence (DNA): TGTGCCAGCAGCTTGGCCCAGGGGGACGAGCAGTACTTC. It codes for CASSLAQGDEQYF.

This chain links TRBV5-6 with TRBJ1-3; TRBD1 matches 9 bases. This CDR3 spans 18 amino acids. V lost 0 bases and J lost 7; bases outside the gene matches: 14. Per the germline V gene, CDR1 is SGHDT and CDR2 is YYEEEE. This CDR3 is CASSLAGTGGAGPNTIYF. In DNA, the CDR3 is TGTGCCAGCAGCTTGGCGGGTACAGGGGGCGCGGGGCCGAACACCATATATTTT.

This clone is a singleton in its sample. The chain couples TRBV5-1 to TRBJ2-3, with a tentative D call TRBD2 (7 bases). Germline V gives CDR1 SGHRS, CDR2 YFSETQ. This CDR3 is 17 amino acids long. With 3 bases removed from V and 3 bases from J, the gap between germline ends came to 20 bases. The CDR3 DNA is TGCGCCAGCAGCTGGGGGGGCGGGTCGACTTGGACAGATACGCAGTATTTT. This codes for CASSWGGGSTWTDTQYF.